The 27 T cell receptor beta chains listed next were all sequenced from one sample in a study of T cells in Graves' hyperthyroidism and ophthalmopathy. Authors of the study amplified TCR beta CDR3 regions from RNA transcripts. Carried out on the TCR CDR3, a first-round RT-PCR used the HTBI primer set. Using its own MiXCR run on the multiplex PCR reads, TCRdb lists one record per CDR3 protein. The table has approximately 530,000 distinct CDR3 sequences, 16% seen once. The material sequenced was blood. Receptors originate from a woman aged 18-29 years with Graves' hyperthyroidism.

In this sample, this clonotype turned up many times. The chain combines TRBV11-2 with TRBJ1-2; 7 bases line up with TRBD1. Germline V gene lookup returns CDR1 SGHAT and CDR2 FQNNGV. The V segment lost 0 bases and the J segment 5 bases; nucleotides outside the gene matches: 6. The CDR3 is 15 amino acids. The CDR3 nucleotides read TGTGCCAGCAGCTTAGAGGGACAGAGATCTTATGGCTACACCTTC. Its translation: CASSLEGQRSYGYTF.

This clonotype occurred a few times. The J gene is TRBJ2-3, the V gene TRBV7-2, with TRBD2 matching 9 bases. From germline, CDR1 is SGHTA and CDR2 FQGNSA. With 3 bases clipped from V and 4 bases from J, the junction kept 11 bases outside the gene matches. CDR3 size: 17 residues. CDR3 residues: CASSLRREGPNADTQYF. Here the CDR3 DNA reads TGTGCCAGCAGCTTGAGGCGGGAGGGCCCTAACGCAGATACGCAGTATTTT. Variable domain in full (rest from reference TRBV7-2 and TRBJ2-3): GAGVSQSPSNKVTEKGKDVELRCDPISGHTALYWYRQSLGQGLEFLIYFQGNSAPDKSGLPSDRFSAERTGGSVSTLTIQRTQQEDSAVYLCASSLRREGPNADTQYFGPGTRLTVL.

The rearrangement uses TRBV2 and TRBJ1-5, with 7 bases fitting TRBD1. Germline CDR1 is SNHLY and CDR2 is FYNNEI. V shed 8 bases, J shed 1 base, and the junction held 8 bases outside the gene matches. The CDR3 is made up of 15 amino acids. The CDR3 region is CASQGGGLSNQPQHF. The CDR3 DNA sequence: TGTGCCAGCCAGGGGGGGGGGTTAAGCAATCAGCCCCAGCATTTT.

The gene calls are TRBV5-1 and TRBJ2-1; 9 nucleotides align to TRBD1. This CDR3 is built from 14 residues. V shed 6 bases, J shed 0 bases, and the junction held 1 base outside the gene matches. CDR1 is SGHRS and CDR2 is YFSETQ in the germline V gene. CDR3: CASTTGGSYNEQFF. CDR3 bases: TGCGCCAGCACGACAGGGGGCTCCTACAATGAGCAGTTCTTC.

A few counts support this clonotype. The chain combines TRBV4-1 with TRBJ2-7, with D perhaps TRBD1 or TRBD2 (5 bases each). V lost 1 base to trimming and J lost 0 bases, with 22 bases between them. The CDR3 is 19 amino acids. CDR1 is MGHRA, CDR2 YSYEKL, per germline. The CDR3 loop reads CASSQALQIGAGSSYEQYF. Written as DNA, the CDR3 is TGCGCCAGCAGCCAAGCCCTCCAGATAGGAGCAGGGAGCTCCTACGAGCAGTACTTC.

The CDR3 DNA reads TGTGCCAGCGGCCCAGGGGGTGATCCAGGCGAGCAGTACTTC. Amino acids: CASGPGGDPGEQYF. The V call is TRBV6-1, the J call TRBJ2-7; 7 bases fit TRBD1. With 8 bases clipped from V and 6 bases from J, the junction kept 13 bases outside the gene matches. The CDR3 spans 14 residues. CDR1 is MNHNS, CDR2 SASEGT, per germline.

The CDR3 DNA reads as TGTGCCAGCAGCTCGCACCCCACTAGCGGAGCCAGCACAGATACGCAGTATTTT. Protein sequence: CASSSHPTSGASTDTQYF. The J gene is TRBJ2-3, the V gene TRBV13; TRBD2 matches at 8 bases. The CDR3 sequence is 18 residues long. Germline CDR1 PRHDT, CDR2 FYEKMQ (reference sequence). Trimming cost V 4 bases and J 0 bases; bases outside gene matches: 12.

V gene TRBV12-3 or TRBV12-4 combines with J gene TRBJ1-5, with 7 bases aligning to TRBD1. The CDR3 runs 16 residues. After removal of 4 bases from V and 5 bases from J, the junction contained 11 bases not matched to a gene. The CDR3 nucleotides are TGTGCCAGCAGTTCCCACCAGGGGGGGGCGTATCAGCCCCAGCATTTT. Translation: CASSSHQGGAYQPQHF.

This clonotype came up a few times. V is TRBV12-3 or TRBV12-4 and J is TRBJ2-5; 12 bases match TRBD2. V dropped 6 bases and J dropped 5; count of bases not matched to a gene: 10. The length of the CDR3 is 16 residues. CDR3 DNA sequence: TGTGCCAGCAGCTTCCTAGCGGGAGGGCCGTGGGAGACCCAGTACTTC. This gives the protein CASSFLAGGPWETQYF.

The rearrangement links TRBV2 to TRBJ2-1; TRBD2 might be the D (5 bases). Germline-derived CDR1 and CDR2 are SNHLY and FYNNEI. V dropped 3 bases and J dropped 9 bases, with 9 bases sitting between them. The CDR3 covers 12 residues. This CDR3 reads CASSEDGSEQFF. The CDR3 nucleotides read TGTGCCAGCAGTGAGGATGGGAGTGAGCAGTTCTTC.

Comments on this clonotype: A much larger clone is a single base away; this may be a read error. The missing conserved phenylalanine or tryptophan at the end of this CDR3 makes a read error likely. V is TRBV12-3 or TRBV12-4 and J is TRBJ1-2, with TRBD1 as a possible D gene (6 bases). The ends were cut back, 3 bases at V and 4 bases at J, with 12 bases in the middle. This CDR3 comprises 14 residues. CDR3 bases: TGTGCCAGCAGTTTTGGGGGGGCTGGCTATGGCTACACCCTC. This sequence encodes CASSFGGAGYGYTL.

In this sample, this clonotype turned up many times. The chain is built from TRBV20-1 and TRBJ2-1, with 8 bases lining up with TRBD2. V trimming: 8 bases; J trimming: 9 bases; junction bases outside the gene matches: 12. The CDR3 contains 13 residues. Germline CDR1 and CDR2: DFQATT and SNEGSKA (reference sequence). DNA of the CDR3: TGCAGTAAACAAGTCGCCGGGGGGGCTGAGCAGTTCTTC. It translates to CSKQVAGGAEQFF.

Written as DNA, the CDR3 is TGTGCCAGTAGTATAGCACTAGCGGGAGTCGGCGAGCAGTACTTC. Translated: CASSIALAGVGEQYF. The chain combines TRBV19 with TRBJ2-7; 11 positions agree with TRBD2. V dropped 1 base and J dropped 6; count of bases not matched to a gene: 5. The V gene's germline CDR1 is LNHDA and CDR2 SQIVND (reference sequence). The CDR3 is 15 amino acids.

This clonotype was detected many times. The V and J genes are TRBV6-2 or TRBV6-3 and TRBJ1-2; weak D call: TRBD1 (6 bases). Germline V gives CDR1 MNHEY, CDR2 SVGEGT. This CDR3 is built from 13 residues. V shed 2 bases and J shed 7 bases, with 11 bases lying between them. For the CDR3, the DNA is TGTGCCAGCAGTTACGGAGGGGGAGGTGGCTACACCTTC. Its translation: CASSYGGGGGYTF.

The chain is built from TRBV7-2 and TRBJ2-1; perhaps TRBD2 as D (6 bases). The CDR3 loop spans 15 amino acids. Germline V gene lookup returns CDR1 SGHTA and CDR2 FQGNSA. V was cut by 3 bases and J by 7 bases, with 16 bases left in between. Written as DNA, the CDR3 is TGTGCCAGCAGCTTGGGACTGAATGTGGGTAATGAGCAGTTCTTC. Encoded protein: CASSLGLNVGNEQFF.

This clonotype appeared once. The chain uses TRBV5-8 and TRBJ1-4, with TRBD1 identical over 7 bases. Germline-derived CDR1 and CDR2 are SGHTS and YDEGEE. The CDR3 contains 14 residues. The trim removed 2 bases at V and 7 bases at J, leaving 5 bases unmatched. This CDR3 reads CASSLFGQVEKLFF. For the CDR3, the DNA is TGTGCCAGCAGCTTATTCGGACAGGTTGAAAAACTGTTTTTT.

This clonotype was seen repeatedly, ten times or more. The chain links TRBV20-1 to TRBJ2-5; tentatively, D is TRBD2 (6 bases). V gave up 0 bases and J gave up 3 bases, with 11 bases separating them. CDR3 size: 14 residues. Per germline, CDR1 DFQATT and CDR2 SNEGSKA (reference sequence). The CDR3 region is CSARDGRGEETQYF. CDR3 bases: TGCAGTGCTAGAGATGGGCGGGGCGAAGAGACCCAGTACTTC.

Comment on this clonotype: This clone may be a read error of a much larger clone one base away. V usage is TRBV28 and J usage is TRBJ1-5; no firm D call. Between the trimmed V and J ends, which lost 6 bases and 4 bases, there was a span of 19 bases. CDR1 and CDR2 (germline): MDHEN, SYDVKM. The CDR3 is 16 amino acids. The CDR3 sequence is CASSPAGSWENQPQHF. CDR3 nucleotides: TGTGCCAGCAGCCCCGCCGGGAGTTGGGAAAATCAGCCCCAGCATTTT.

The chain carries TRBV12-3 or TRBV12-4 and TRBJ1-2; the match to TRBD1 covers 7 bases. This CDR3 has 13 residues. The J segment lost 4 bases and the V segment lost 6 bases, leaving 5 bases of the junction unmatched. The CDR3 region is CASRTTGAYGYTF. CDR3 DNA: TGTGCCAGCAGAACTACAGGGGCCTATGGCTACACCTTC.

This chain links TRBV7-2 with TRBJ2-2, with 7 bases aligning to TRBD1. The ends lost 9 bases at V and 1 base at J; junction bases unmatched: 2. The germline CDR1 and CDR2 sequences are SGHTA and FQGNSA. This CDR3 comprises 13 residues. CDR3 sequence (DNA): TGTGCCAGGAGGGACAGGAACACCGGGGAGCTGTTTTTT. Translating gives CARRDRNTGELFF.

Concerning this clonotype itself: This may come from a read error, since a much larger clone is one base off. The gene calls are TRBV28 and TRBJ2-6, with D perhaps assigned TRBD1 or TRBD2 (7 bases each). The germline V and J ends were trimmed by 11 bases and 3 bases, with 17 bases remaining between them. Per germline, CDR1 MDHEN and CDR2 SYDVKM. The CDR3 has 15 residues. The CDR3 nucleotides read TGTGCCTGCATCTCAGGGGGGGTTGGGGCCAACGTCCTGACTTTC. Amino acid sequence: CACISGGVGANVLTF.

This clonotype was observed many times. CDR3 bases: TGCAGTGTAGCGAGCGCCTACAATGAGCAGTTCTTC. Protein sequence: CSVASAYNEQFF. The chain couples TRBV20-1 to TRBJ2-1; a possible D gene is TRBD2 (5 bases). The V end lost 7 bases, the J end lost 2 bases, and 9 bases lay between the germline ends. The CDR3 consists of 12 residues. From germline, CDR1 is DFQATT and CDR2 SNEGSKA (reference sequence).

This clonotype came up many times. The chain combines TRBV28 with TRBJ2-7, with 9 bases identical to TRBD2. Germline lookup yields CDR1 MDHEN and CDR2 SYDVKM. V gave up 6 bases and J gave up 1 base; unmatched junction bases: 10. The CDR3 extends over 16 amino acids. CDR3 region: CASSPRSSGSSYEQYF. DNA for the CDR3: TGTGCCAGCAGCCCCCGGAGTAGCGGGAGTTCCTACGAGCAGTACTTC.

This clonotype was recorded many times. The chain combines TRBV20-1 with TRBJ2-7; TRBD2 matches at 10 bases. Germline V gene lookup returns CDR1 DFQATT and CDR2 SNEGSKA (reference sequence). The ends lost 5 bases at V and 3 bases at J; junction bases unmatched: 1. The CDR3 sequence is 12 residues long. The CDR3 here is CSAWTSGYEQYF. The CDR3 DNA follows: TGCAGTGCTTGGACTAGCGGCTACGAGCAGTACTTC.

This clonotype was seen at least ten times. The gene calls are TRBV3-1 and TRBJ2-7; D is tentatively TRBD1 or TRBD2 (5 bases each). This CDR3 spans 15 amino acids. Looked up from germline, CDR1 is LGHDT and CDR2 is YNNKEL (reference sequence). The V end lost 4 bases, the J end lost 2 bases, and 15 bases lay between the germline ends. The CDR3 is CASSRSGTETYEQYF. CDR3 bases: TGTGCCAGCAGCCGCTCCGGGACCGAGACCTACGAGCAGTACTTC.

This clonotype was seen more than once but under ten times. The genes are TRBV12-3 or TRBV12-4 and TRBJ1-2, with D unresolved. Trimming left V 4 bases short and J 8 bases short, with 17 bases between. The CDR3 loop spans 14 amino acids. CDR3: CASSSRESGRGYTF. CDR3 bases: TGTGCCAGCAGTTCCCGGGAGTCGGGCAGGGGCTACACCTTC.

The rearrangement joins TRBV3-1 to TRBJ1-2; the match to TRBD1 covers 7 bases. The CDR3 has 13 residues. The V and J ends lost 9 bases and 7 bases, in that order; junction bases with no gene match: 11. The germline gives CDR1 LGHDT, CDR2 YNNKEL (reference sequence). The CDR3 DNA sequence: TGTGCCAGTCGTCAGGGGGTAGTGAGTGGCTACACCTTC. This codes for CASRQGVVSGYTF.